This TCR beta chain was found in a study of T-cell memory formation after mild COVID-19. The wider study: There were largely donor-specific TCR clusters.

The sample holds a few counts of this clonotype. Its antigen is unidentified. Study results and limitations: Contracting CD8+ clones were enriched in EMRA, CD4+ mainly in CM and EM. SARS-CoV-2 specificity of second-wave clones peaking day 37 was unconfirmed. Pre-infection memory already had some responding clones, implying cross-reactive memory joined.

A single record per CDR3 protein comes from TCRdb applying MiXCR to the 5' RACE reads. Among hundreds of thousands of distinct CDR3 sequences listed, approximately 15% were seen once. The clonotype comes from a man aged 18-30 years who had mild COVID-19 (a few samples of this study predate the infection). Cell type and time point are not known. The source material was PBMCs or a T cell subset sorted from them (not recorded which).

CDR3 DNA: TGTGCCAGCAGCCCACCAGGGGGCGGGACCGGGGAGCTGTTTTTT. Residues: CASSPPGGGTGELFF. This chain uses TRBV7-3 with TRBJ2-2, with 8 bases identical to TRBD1. This CDR3 spans 15 amino acids. Germline V gives CDR1 SGHTA, CDR2 FQGTGA. V was pared by 5 bases and J by 5 bases, with 7 bases of the junction left unmatched.